Listed here are 5 T cell receptor beta chains from one sample, sequenced in a study of T-cell memory formation after mild COVID-19. In TCRdb, the 5' RACE reads were re-called with MiXCR into one record per CDR3 protein. Of about 50,000 distinct CDR3 sequences listed, 9.3% are singletons. The material sequenced was PBMCs or a T cell subset sorted from them (not recorded which). The receptor source for this set is an adult woman who had mild COVID-19 (a few samples of this study predate the infection). Cell type and time point are not known.

The chain has TRBV6-6 and TRBJ1-2; TRBD1 matches 10 bases. The CDR3 is 16 residues long. Germline CDR1 is MNHNY and CDR2 is SVGAGI (reference sequence). Trimming at V came to 5 bases and at J to 8 bases, leaving 14 bases not matched to a gene. CDR3 residues: CASSAQSGTGVRGYTF. CDR3 sequence (DNA): TGTGCCAGCAGTGCACAGAGCGGGACAGGGGTACGAGGCTACACCTTC.

This clonotype was seen a handful of times. This chain connects TRBV21-1 to TRBJ2-7; the D call TRBD1 from the table was never checked on the DNA. TRBV21-1 constitutes a pseudogene. The length of the CDR3 is 17 residues. CDR3 DNA sequence: TGTGCCAGCAGCCCCCCCGGGACAGGGGTGTTGCCCTACGAGCAGTACTTC. Its translation is CASSPPGTGVLPYEQYF.

This clonotype was observed a handful of times. The junction differs from germline at one of its ends, possibly a read error. The chain couples TRBV20-1 to TRBJ2-7; TRBD2 matches 13 bases. The CDR3 is 13 residues long. Germline assignment: CDR1 DFQATT and CDR2 SNEGSKA (reference sequence). The CDR3 nucleotides read TGCAGTGCTAGCGGACTAGCGGGAGACGAGCAGCACTTC. Translation gives CSASGLAGDEQHF.

This clonotype has a count of ten or more. The V call is TRBV7-2, the J call TRBJ2-2, with TRBD2 matching over 9 bases. Germline assignment: CDR1 SGHTA and CDR2 FQGNSA. The CDR3 spans 18 residues. V gave up 8 bases and J gave up 1 base; unmatched junction bases: 14. The CDR3 here is CASPAGLAGSGNTGELFF. CDR3 bases: TGTGCCAGCCCCGCGGGGCTAGCGGGATCGGGGAACACCGGGGAGCTGTTTTTT.

This clonotype was seen a handful of times. The V call is TRBV20-1, the J call TRBJ1-1; tentative D call: TRBD1 (5 bases). Germline loops: CDR1 DFQATT, CDR2 SNEGSKA (reference sequence). Trimming pared 3 bases from V and 5 bases from J, leaving 16 bases between. CDR3 length: 14 residues. The CDR3 loop is CSASLGSGKTEAFF. The CDR3 coding sequence is TGCAGTGCTAGTTTGGGATCAGGGAAAACTGAAGCTTTCTTT.